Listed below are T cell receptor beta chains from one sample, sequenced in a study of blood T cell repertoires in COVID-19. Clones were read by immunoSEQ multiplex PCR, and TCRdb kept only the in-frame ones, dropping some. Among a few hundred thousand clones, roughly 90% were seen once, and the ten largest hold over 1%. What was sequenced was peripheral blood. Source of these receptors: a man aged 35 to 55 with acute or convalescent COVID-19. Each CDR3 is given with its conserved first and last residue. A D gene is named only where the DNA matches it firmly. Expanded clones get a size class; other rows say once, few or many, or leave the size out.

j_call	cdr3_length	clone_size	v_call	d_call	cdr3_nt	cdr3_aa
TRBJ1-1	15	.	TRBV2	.	TGTGCCAGCAGCGAGGGGGGGGCAAGAAACACTGAAGCTTTCTTT	CASSEGGARNTEAFF
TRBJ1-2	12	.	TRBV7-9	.	TGTGCCAGCAGCTTAACAGGGAATGGCTACACCTTC	CASSLTGNGYTF
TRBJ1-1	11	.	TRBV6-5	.	TGTGCCAGCAGTTATGACAGTTGGGCTTTCTTT	CASSYDSWAFF
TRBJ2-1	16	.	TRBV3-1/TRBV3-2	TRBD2	TGTGCCAGCAGCCGCTTACTAGCGGGAGGAAGTGATGAGCAGTTCTTC	CASSRLLAGGSDEQFF
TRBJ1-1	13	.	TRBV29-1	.	TGCAGCGTGCAGGGTCTCATGAACACTGAAGCTTTCTTT	CSVQGLMNTEAFF
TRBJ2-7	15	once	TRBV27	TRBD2	TGTGCCAGCAGTCTCTACCCGGGACTAGCCTACGAGCAGTACTTC	CASSLYPGLAYEQYF
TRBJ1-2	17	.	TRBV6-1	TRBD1	TGTGCCAGCAGTGGACAAACCCCCGGGACAGGGGCAGGTGGCTACACCTTC	CASSGQTPGTGAGGYTF
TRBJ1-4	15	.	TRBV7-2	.	TGTGCCAGCAGCTTAGAAGGTCAAACCCTGGGAGGTCTGTTTTTT	CASSLEGQTLGGLFF
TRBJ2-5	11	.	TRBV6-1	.	TGTGCCAGCAGCTCCCAAGAGACCCAGTACTTC	CASSSQETQYF
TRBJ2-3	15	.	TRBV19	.	TGTGCCAGTAGTATGTGGATGTTCGGAGCAGATACGCAGTATTTT	CASSMWMFGADTQYF
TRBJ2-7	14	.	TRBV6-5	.	TGTGCCAGCAGTTCAGGGGCGAACTCCTACGAGCAGTACTTC	CASSSGANSYEQYF
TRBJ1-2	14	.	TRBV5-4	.	TGTGCCAGCAGCTCTCAGACAGAGATCTATGGCTACACCTTC	CASSSQTEIYGYTF
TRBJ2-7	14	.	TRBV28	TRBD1	TGTGCCAGCGGGGGACAGGGGGCAGGCTACGAGCAGTACTTC	CASGGQGAGYEQYF
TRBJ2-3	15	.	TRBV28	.	TGTGCCAGCAGTTTAACGGGGGAAAGCACAGATACGCAGTATTTT	CASSLTGESTDTQYF
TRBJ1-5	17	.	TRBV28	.	TGTGCCAGCAGTTCGTTACAGGCGTATAGTGACAATCAGCCCCAGCATTTT	CASSSLQAYSDNQPQHF
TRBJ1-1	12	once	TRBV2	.	TGTGCCAGCAGTGACGTCGGGGATGAAGCTTTCTTT	CASSDVGDEAFF
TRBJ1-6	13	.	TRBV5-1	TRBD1	TGCGCCAGCGCGGGACAGGGTGATTCACCCCTCCACTTT	CASAGQGDSPLHF
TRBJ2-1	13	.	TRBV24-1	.	TGTGCCACCAGTCATAAACCACGAGATGAGCAGTTCTTC	CATSHKPRDEQFF
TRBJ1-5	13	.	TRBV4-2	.	TGTGCCAGCAGCCAAGATCGGGGACAGCCCCAGCATTTT	CASSQDRGQPQHF
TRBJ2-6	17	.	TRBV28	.	TGTGCCAGCAGTTTCCTGCTACCTAACTCTGGGGCCAACGTCCTGACTTTC	CASSFLLPNSGANVLTF
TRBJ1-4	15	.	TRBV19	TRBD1	TGTGCCAGTAGCGACCTAGGACAGGGTTTGGAAAAACTGTTTTTT	CASSDLGQGLEKLFF
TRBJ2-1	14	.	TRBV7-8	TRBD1	TGTGCCAGCAGCCTAGGGACAGGGGGCAATGAGCAGTTCTTC	CASSLGTGGNEQFF
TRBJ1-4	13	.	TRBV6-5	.	TGTGCCAGCAGTTCGACCAGGGTCGGAAAACTGTTTTTT	CASSSTRVGKLFF
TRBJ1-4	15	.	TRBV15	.	TGTGCCACCAGCAGAGCAAGGGAGGGAGGGGAAAAACTGTTTTTT	CATSRAREGGEKLFF
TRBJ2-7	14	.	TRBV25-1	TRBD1	TGTGCCAGCCGGAGAGGACAGGGCACTTACGAGCAGTACTTC	CASRRGQGTYEQYF
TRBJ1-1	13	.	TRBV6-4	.	TGTGCCAGCAGTGTGGAGGTTAACACTGAAGCTTTCTTT	CASSVEVNTEAFF
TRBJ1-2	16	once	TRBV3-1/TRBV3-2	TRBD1	TGTGCCAGCAGCCAAGGGCGAGGGACAGGGGGTTTTGGCTACACCTTC	CASSQGRGTGGFGYTF
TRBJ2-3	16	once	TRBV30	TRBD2	TGTGCCTGGAGTTCTCCTCGGACTAGCGGGACAGATACGCAGTATTTT	CAWSSPRTSGTDTQYF
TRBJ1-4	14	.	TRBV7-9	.	TGTGCCAGCAGCTTAGACAGTTCTAATGAAAAACTGTTTTTT	CASSLDSSNEKLFF
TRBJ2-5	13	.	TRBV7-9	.	TGTGCCAGCACCCCAGGGGATCGAGAGACCCAGTACTTC	CASTPGDRETQYF
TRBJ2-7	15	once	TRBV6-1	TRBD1	TGTGCCAGCAGTGAAGGGGACAGGGACCTCTACGAGCAGTACTTC	CASSEGDRDLYEQYF
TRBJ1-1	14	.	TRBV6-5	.	TGTGCCAGCACCCTGCGACTGGGGAACACTGAAGCTTTCTTT	CASTLRLGNTEAFF
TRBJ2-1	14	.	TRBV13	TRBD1	TGTGCCAGCAGCTTAGGTAGGGGGCAGGATGAGCAGTTCTTC	CASSLGRGQDEQFF
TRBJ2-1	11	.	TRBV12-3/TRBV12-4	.	TGTGCCAGCAGTTTATCGGATGAGCAGTTCTTC	CASSLSDEQFF
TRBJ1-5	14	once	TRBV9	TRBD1	TGTGCCAGCAGCGAGGGGACAGTCCGTCAGCCCCAGCATTTT	CASSEGTVRQPQHF
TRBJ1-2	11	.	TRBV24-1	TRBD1	TGTGCCACCAGTGGACAGGGCATCTACACCTTC	CATSGQGIYTF
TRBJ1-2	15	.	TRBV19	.	TGTGCCAGTAGTACACGCCTCGGGACTCACTATGGCTACACCTTC	CASSTRLGTHYGYTF
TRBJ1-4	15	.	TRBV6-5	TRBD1	TGTGCCAGCAGGCCCCCGGGACAGGGGAATGAAAAACTGTTTTTT	CASRPPGQGNEKLFF
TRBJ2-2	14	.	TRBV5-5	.	TGTGCCAGCAGCTTGGAGACTAGGTCCGGGGAGCTGTTTTTT	CASSLETRSGELFF
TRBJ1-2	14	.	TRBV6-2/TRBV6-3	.	TGTGCCAGCAGTACCCCCCGGGTCAACTATGGCTACACCTTC	CASSTPRVNYGYTF
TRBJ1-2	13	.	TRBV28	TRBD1	TGTGCCAGCAGAACAGGGGCTAACTATGGCTACACCTTC	CASRTGANYGYTF
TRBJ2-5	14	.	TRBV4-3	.	TGCGCCAGCAGCCAAGGGGTCAGGGAAGAGACCCAGTACTTC	CASSQGVREETQYF
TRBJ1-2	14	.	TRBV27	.	TGTGCCAGCAGTTTTGATGGGCCGGTAGGCGGCTACACCTTC	CASSFDGPVGGYTF
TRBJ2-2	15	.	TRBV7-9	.	TGTGCCAGCAGCCCTGCCGACAGGCCGGCCGGGGAGCTGTTTTTT	CASSPADRPAGELFF
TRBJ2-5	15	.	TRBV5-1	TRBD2	TGCGCCAGCAGCCCCGGGGCGGGAGGAAGAGAGACCCAGTACTTC	CASSPGAGGRETQYF
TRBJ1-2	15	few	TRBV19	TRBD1	TGTGCCAGTAGTACCAGGGGGCCAGGTGACTATGGCTACACCTTC	CASSTRGPGDYGYTF
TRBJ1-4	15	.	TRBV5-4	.	TGTGCCAGCAGCTTGGAGACTGCAACTAATGAAAAACTGTTTTTT	CASSLETATNEKLFF
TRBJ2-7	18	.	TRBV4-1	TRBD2	TGCGCCAGCAGCCAAGGGGGACTAGCGGGGAAAAGCTCCTACGAGCAGTACTTC	CASSQGGLAGKSSYEQYF
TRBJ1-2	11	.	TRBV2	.	TGTGCCAGCAGTGATAAGCCCGGCTACACCTTC	CASSDKPGYTF
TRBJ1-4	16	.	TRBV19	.	TGTGCCAGTAGCCCCCCCCGCGGACAGCGGGAGGAAAAACTGTTTTTT	CASSPPRGQREEKLFF
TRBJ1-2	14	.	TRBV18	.	TGTGCCAGCTCAGCACGGGAAGGGGGCTATGGCTACACCTTC	CASSAREGGYGYTF
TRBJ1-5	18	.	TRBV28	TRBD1	TGTGCCAGCAGTCAGATCTACACGGACAGGGGAAGCAATCAGCCCCAGCATTTT	CASSQIYTDRGSNQPQHF
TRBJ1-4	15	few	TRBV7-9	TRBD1	TGTGCCAGCAGCAATCCCGGGACAGGGGGTGAAAAACTGTTTTTT	CASSNPGTGGEKLFF
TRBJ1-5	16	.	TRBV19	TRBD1	TGTGCCAGTAGAAACAGGGGCCCTTATAGCAATCAGCCCCAGCATTTT	CASRNRGPYSNQPQHF